The 13 T cell receptor beta chains given below trace back to one sample, sequenced in a study of T cell responses to AZD1222 COVID-19 vaccine. The repertoire was sequenced with immunoSEQ multiplex PCR; TCRdb's copy has only in-frame clones and lacks some. This sample yields fewer than 100,000 clones, of which roughly 84% are seen a single time; roughly an eighth belongs to the top ten. Sequenced material: peripheral blood, taken on day 0 of AZD1222 vaccination. The receptor set was obtained from an adult in good health.

This clone appeared a few times. The chain joins TRBV10-3 to TRBJ2-3; TRBD1 or TRBD2 may be the D gene (5 bases each). Between the trimmed V and J ends, which lost 10 bases and 3 bases, there was a span of 26 bases. CDR1 and CDR2 from the germline V gene are ENHRY and SYGVKD. The CDR3 spans 17 residues. The CDR3 coding sequence is TGTGCCACCAAAAGCACGGTGGGGGAGTTAAGGACAGATACGCAGTATTTT. This encodes CATKSTVGELRTDTQYF.

The chain uses TRBV3-1 (or the pseudogene TRBV3-2) and TRBJ2-7; no clear D gene. Trimming removed 4 bases at V and 8 bases at J, with 9 bases between. Germline assignment: CDR1 LGHDT and CDR2 YNNKEL (reference sequence). The CDR3 has 11 amino acids. The chain's CDR3 is CASSLGFQQYF. The CDR3 DNA follows: TGTGCCAGCAGCCTCGGTTTTCAGCAGTACTTC.

The chain couples TRBV15 to TRBJ2-1; TRBD2 matches 10 bases. The length of the CDR3 is 17 residues. The junction had 8 bases not matched to a gene; V was cut back by 2 bases and J by 4 bases. Germline lookup yields CDR1 LNHNV and CDR2 YYDKDF (reference sequence). CDR3: CATSRNPAAGGYNEQFF. In nucleotides, the CDR3 is TGTGCCACCAGCAGAAACCCCGCAGCGGGGGGGTACAATGAGCAGTTCTTC.

The rearrangement links TRBV9 to TRBJ1-2, with TRBD1 matching over 9 bases. Germline values: CDR1 SGDLS, CDR2 YYNGEE. The CDR3 spans 18 residues. Germline trimming cut 0 bases from V and 4 bases from J; bases unmatched to any gene: 13. Written as DNA, the CDR3 is TGTGCCAGCAGCGTAGAGTTCGGGACAGGGATTATTAGCTATGGCTACACCTTC. Protein: CASSVEFGTGIISYGYTF.

The chain has TRBV15 and TRBJ1-6, with 8 bases fitting TRBD1. Losses at the gene ends were 0 bases for V and 7 bases for J; bases not matched to a gene: 14. Germline CDR1 LNHNV, CDR2 YYDKDF (reference sequence). The CDR3 is 19 residues long. For the CDR3, the DNA is TGTGCCACCAGCAGAGATCTCCCCCAGGGGGCAGCGGAAAATTCACCCCTCCACTTT. Translation gives CATSRDLPQGAAENSPLHF.

The V and J genes are TRBV29-1 and TRBJ1-3, with TRBD1 as a possible D gene (5 bases). The length of the CDR3 is 15 residues. Trimming took 5 bases from V and 5 from J, leaving 19 bases between them. Germline V gives CDR1 SQVTM, CDR2 ANQGSEA. The CDR3 region is CSVRSDGTGRNTIYF. The CDR3 bases are TGCAGCGTTAGATCAGACGGGACCGGAAGAAACACCATATATTTT.

The chain links TRBV6-5 to TRBJ2-7; 7 bases align to TRBD1. The CDR3 runs to 16 residues. V shed 0 bases and J 2 bases; nucleotides not matched to a gene: 7. The germline V gene encodes CDR1 MNHEY and CDR2 SVGAGI. This chain's CDR3 is CASSYSILGTAYEQYF. CDR3 in DNA: TGTGCCAGCAGTTACTCGATACTTGGGACAGCCTACGAGCAGTACTTC.

The chain recombines TRBV7-8 with TRBJ1-5; 11 bases align to TRBD1. V lost 4 bases to trimming and J lost 1 base; unmatched junction nucleotides: 6. Per the germline V gene, CDR1 is SGHVS and CDR2 is FQNEAQ. The CDR3 consists of 17 residues. The CDR3 bases are TGTGCCAGCAGCTCCGGGACAGGGGGTATGAGCAATCAGCCCCAGCATTTT. This codes for CASSSGTGGMSNQPQHF.

Remarks on this clone: An end of the junction differs from the germline gene, which may be a read error. V and J are TRBV18 and TRBJ2-3; D call uncertain. Germline lookup yields CDR1 KGHSH and CDR2 LQKENI. There are 13 residues in the CDR3. CDR3 nucleotides: TGTGCCAGCTCCCCACCGACGGTAGATACGCAGTATTTT. This codes for CASSPPTVDTQYF.

V gene TRBV7-2 combines with J gene TRBJ2-3; D is perhaps TRBD1 (5 bases). The ends were cut back, 5 bases at V and 5 bases at J, with 17 bases in the middle. Germline V gene lookup returns CDR1 SGHTA and CDR2 FQGNSA. This CDR3 contains 15 residues. The chain's CDR3 is CASSPSRGQVDTQYF. CDR3 DNA sequence: TGTGCCAGCAGCCCCTCAAGGGGCCAGGTAGATACGCAGTATTTT. Filled out from reference TRBV7-2 and TRBJ2-3, the complete variable domain reads GAGVSQSPSNKVTEKGKDVELRCDPISGHTALYWYRQSLGQGLEFLIYFQGNSAPDKSGLPSDRFSAERTGGSVSTLTIQRTQQEDSAVYLCASSPSRGQVDTQYFGPGTRLTVL.

The CDR3 nucleotides read TGTGCCATCCGAGGACTAGCGGACAATGAGCAGTTCTTC. Translation: CAIRGLADNEQFF. V usage is TRBV10-3 and J usage is TRBJ2-1; TRBD2 matches 10 bases. Germline loops: CDR1 ENHRY, CDR2 SYGVKD. After removal of 8 bases from V and 5 bases from J, the junction contained 3 bases not matched to a gene. This CDR3 is built from 13 residues.

This chain connects TRBV28 to TRBJ1-1; D may be TRBD1 (6 bases). V lost 0 bases and J lost 1, with 9 bases in between. Germline values: CDR1 MDHEN, CDR2 SYDVKM. The CDR3 has 15 amino acids. The CDR3 nucleotides are TGTGCCAGCAGTTTATGGGGGGCGCAGAACACTGAAGCTTTCTTT. Translated, it gives CASSLWGAQNTEAFF. Drawing the rest from reference TRBV28 and TRBJ1-1, the complete variable domain is DVKVTQSSRYLVKRTGEKVFLECVQDMDHENMFWYRQDPGLGLRLIYFSYDVKMKEKGDIPEGYSVSREKKERFSLILESASTNQTSMYLCASSLWGAQNTEAFFGQGTRLTVV.

The J gene is TRBJ2-7, the V gene TRBV6-2 or TRBV6-3; weak D call: TRBD1 (6 bases). Germline V gene sequence: CDR1 MNHEY, CDR2 SVGEGT. This CDR3 has 15 amino acids. With 2 bases removed from V and 2 bases from J, the gap between germline ends came to 13 bases. CDR3 DNA: TGTGCCAGCAGTTACCAGGGGAAATTACCCTACGAGCAGTACTTC. Protein product: CASSYQGKLPYEQYF.